The T cell receptor beta chain described here comes from a study of cytomegalovirus exposure and HLA in healthy donors. 60 Vbeta and 13 Jbeta primers were used in PCR. The data were produced by immunoSEQ multiplex PCR, yet TCRdb's version contains in-frame clones alone and is incomplete. The sample holds around 260,000 clones, about 80% seen once. The CDR3 extends over 13 amino acids. Material for sequencing was PBMCs. The chain carries TRBV21-1 and TRBJ1-1; the D segment call TRBD1 is taken from the table without a DNA check. TRBV21-1 has pseudogene status. The receptor was isolated from a girl aged 2 to 10 in good health and CMV-seronegative. The CDR3 sequence is CASSKGLNTEAFF. The CDR3 DNA follows: TGTGCCAGCAGCAAGGGGCTGAACACTGAAGCTTTCTTT.